This T cell receptor beta chain was retrieved from a study of chemoradiotherapy in HPV16-positive cancers. At the level of the study: Candidate HPV-specific T-cell clones and common TCR motifs came from functional assays in a couple of HPV16-positive patients.

Libraries were prepared by immunoSEQ multiplex PCR; TCRdb keeps only in-frame clonotypes and omits some of them. Of approximately 2,000 clones in the sample, around 90% are singletons; the top ten hold 8.5% to 10%. This CDR3 comprises 15 residues. Germline V gives CDR1 SGHNT, CDR2 YENEEA. V was clipped by 2 bases and J by 0 bases, with 10 bases between them. This clone has only a few counts. Its specificity is unknown. Notes on the study in general: HPV-specific T cells were functionally defined from only a couple of HPV16-positive patients. Candidate HPV-specific clones and E7-related TCR motifs grew in tumor during treatment.

J is TRBJ1-1 and V is TRBV11-3; D unresolved. The source material was tumor tissue, sampled from a patient who underwent chemoradiotherapy. This TCR came from a human donor with HPV-associated anogenital cancer. CDR3 amino acids: CASSLPFPMNTEAFF. CDR3 in DNA: TGTGCCAGCAGCTTACCGTTTCCCATGAACACTGAAGCTTTCTTT.